This T cell receptor (beta chain) was observed in a study of control samples from healthy donors and cancer patients. Per germline, CDR1 GTSNPN and CDR2 SVGIG (reference sequence). The CDR3 is 12 amino acids. Trimming took off 2 bases at V and 13 bases at J, with 17 bases between the two ends. TCRdb's table, derived via immunoSEQ multiplex PCR, lists solely in-frame clones and lacks some. This sample has hundreds of thousands of clones; 80% to 95% occur once, and the top ten carry 5% to 8%. The sequenced material came from PBMCs. The chain carries TRBV30 and TRBJ1-2, with a possible D match to TRBD1 (6 bases). This receptor was obtained from a man aged 35 to 55 with head and neck cancer. The CDR3 loop is CAWSNREGPPTF. The CDR3 DNA reads as TGTGCCTGGAGTAACAGGGAAGGACCACCCACCTTC.